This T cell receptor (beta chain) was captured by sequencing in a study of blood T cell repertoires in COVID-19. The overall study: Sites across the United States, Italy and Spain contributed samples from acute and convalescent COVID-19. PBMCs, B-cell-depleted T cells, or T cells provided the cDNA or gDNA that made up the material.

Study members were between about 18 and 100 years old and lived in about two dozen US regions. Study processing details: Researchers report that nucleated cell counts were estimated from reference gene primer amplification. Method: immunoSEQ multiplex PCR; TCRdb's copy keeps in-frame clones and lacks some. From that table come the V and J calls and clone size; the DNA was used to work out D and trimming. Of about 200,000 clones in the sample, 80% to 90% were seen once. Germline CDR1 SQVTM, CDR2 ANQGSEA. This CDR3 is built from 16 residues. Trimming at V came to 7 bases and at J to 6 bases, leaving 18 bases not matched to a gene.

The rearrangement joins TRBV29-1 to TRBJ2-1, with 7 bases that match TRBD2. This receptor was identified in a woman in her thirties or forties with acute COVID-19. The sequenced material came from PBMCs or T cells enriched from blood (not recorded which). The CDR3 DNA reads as TGCAGCGCCCCCTCCGTCCGGGACTACCCATTCAATGAGCAGTTCTTC. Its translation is CSAPSVRDYPFNEQFF.